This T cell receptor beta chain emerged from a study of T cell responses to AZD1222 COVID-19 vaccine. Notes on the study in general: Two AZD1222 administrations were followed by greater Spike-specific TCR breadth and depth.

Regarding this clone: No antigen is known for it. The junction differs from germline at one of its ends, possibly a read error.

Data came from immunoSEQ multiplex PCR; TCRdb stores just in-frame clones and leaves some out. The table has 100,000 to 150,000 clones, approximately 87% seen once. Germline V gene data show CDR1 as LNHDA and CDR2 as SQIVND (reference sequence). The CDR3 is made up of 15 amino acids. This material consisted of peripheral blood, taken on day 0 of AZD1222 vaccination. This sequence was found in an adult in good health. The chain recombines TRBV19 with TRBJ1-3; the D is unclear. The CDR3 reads CASSISAGSGNTIYF. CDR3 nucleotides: TGTGCCAGCAGTATAAGCGCGGGCTCTGGAAACACCATATATTTT.